This record concerns one T cell receptor beta chain sequence. TCRdb's table, derived via immunoSEQ multiplex PCR, lists solely in-frame clones and lacks some. The sample includes fewer than 60,000 clones, 65% to 85% of them seen just once. These data originate in a study of blood T cell repertoires in COVID-19. Trimming took 2 bases from V and 0 from J, leaving 10 bases between them. There are 16 residues in the CDR3. Germline CDR1 and CDR2: KGHSH and LQKENI. The source of this sequence is a woman older than 75 with COVID-19, enrolled during active disease. Sequenced input: peripheral blood. This chain connects TRBV18 to TRBJ1-4; a weak D match, TRBD1 (5 bases). Here the CDR3 reads CASSPVQGATNEKLFF. The DNA for the CDR3 is TGTGCCAGCTCACCAGTCCAGGGCGCAACTAATGAAAAACTGTTTTTT.